This T cell receptor beta chain was captured by sequencing in a study of OX40 agonist ivuxolimab in advanced cancers. Only in-frame clones appear in the TCRdb table, and some are missing; sequencing was by immunoSEQ multiplex PCR. The sample contains about 58,000 clones, roughly 77% of which appear only once. The table lists this clone with a count of one. The TCR sequence derives from an adult with an advanced solid tumor such as melanoma, head and neck, liver or kidney cancer. The sample consisted of CD4+ or CD8+ T cells sorted from blood, taken in a trial of the OX40 agonist ivuxolimab.

CDR3 nucleotides: TGCAGCGTTGGGGAAGAGACCCAGTACTTC. Amino acids: CSVGEETQYF. V is TRBV29-1 and J is TRBJ2-5, with unresolved D. CDR1 and CDR2 (germline): SQVTM, ANQGSEA. The length of the CDR3 is 10 residues. V dropped 4 bases and J dropped 3 bases, with 3 bases sitting between them.